Listed below are T cell receptor beta chains from one sample, sequenced in a study of blood T cell repertoires in COVID-19. Only in-frame clones appear in the TCRdb table, and some are missing; sequencing was by immunoSEQ multiplex PCR. This sample carries more than 11,000 clones, approximately 82% of them seen once, and the ten largest clones take about 15%. The sample consisted of peripheral blood. These receptors were obtained from a man in his forties or fifties with active or convalescent COVID-19. Each CDR3 is given with its conserved first and last residue. A D gene is named only where the DNA matches it firmly. Where a row states a size, it is once, few, many or the class of an expanded clone; other rows omit it.

j_call | d_call | clone_size | v_call | cdr3_aa | cdr3_nt
TRBJ2-1 | TRBD2 | few | TRBV11-2 | CASSFGAGGGNEQFF | TGTGCCAGCAGCTTTGGGGCTGGCGGGGGCAATGAGCAGTTCTTC
TRBJ2-1 | - | - | TRBV7-8 | CASSLVGDINPNEQFF | TGTGCCAGCAGCTTAGTCGGGGACATAAACCCAAATGAGCAGTTCTTC
TRBJ2-7 | TRBD2 | - | TRBV11-2 | CASSLGGGSYEQYF | TGTGCCAGCAGCCTCGGCGGGGGTAGCTACGAGCAGTACTTC
TRBJ2-5 | - | - | TRBV1 | CTSSQVCGGPQETQYF | TGCACCAGCAGCCAAGTTTGCGGGGGGCCCCAAGAGACCCAGTACTTC
TRBJ1-2 | - | - | TRBV4-1 | CASSQETGFYGYTF | TGCGCCAGCAGCCAAGAAACAGGGTTCTATGGCTACACCTTC
TRBJ2-7 | TRBD1 | - | TRBV4-1 | CASSQEQGVVQYF | TGCGCCAGCAGCCAAGAGCAGGGGGTAGTGCAGTACTTC
TRBJ1-2 | - | few | TRBV5-5 | CASSLGTGLGYGYTF | TGTGCCAGCAGCTTGGGTACAGGGCTTGGCTATGGCTACACCTTC
TRBJ1-6 | TRBD1 | - | TRBV7-2 | CASRDGDRDYNSPLHF | TGTGCCAGCAGGGATGGCGACAGGGATTATAATTCACCCCTCCACTTT
TRBJ2-4 | TRBD2 | - | TRBV11-3 | CASSLDTRLADEYF | TGTGCCAGCAGCTTAGATACAAGACTAGCGGATGAGTACTTC
TRBJ1-6 | - | few | TRBV28 | CASSFLAGETSPLHF | TGTGCCAGCAGTTTCCTGGCAGGGGAAACTTCACCCCTCCACTTT
TRBJ2-1 | TRBD2 | - | TRBV5-1 | CASSLGAGGLNEQFF | TGCGCCAGCAGCTTGGGAGCGGGGGGCCTCAATGAGCAGTTCTTC
TRBJ1-4 | - | - | TRBV9 | CASSVALGGGEKLFF | TGTGCCAGCAGCGTAGCTTTGGGGGGAGGTGAAAAACTGTTTTTT
TRBJ1-5 | - | - | TRBV5-6 | CASSWERKQGCAPQHF | TGTGCCAGCAGCTGGGAGAGAAAGCAGGGGTGCGCGCCCCAGCATTTT
TRBJ1-2 | - | - | TRBV5-6 | CASSLVGVGYTF | TGTGCCAGCAGCTTGGTAGGGGTCGGCTACACCTTC
TRBJ2-1 | TRBD2 | - | TRBV9 | CASSGTSVYNEQFF | TGTGCCAGCAGCGGGACTAGCGTTTACAATGAGCAGTTCTTC
TRBJ2-6 | - | - | TRBV29-1 | CSVESTYHSGANVLTF | TGCAGCGTTGAATCGACTTATCACTCTGGGGCCAACGTCCTGACTTTC
TRBJ2-1 | - | - | TRBV11-2 | CASSFPGGEQFF | TGTGCCAGCAGCTTTCCCGGGGGTGAGCAGTTCTTC
TRBJ1-1 | TRBD1 | - | TRBV7-9 | CASSSRQGSEAFF | TGTGCCAGCAGCTCGCGACAGGGGTCCGAAGCTTTCTTT
TRBJ1-5 | - | - | TRBV6-4 | CASSDGGGNQPQHF | TGTGCCAGCAGTGACGGGGGGGGAAATCAGCCCCAGCATTTT
TRBJ2-5 | TRBD1 | - | TRBV5-8 | CASSFYQTGGETQYF | TGTGCCAGCAGCTTCTATCAGACAGGGGGAGAGACCCAGTACTTC
TRBJ2-7 | TRBD2 | - | TRBV7-8 | CASSLGLQSLAGGGDEQYF | TGTGCCAGCAGCTTAGGTCTCCAGTCCCTAGCGGGGGGCGGGGACGAGCAGTACTTC
TRBJ2-7 | TRBD1 | - | TRBV5-6 | CASSSGTVSYEQYF | TGTGCCAGCAGCTCCGGGACAGTTTCCTACGAGCAGTACTTC
TRBJ1-3 | - | - | TRBV3-1/TRBV3-2 | CASSRYGRGGSLGYSGNTIYF | TGTGCCAGCAGCCGCTACGGGAGGGGAGGCTCCCTTGGGTATTCTGGAAACACCATATATTTT
TRBJ1-3 | TRBD1 | - | TRBV5-1 | CASSVGTATGNTIYF | TGCGCCAGCAGCGTAGGGACAGCCACTGGAAACACCATATATTTT
TRBJ1-5 | TRBD1 | few | TRBV29-1 | CSVAQGVESNQPQHF | TGCAGCGTTGCCCAGGGGGTGGAAAGCAATCAGCCCCAGCATTTT
TRBJ1-2 | - | - | TRBV10-2 | CASSAGFSNYGYTF | TGCGCCAGCAGTGCCGGGTTCTCTAACTATGGCTACACCTTC
TRBJ1-1 | - | - | TRBV28 | CATRTGLIDEAFF | TGTGCCACCAGAACAGGCTTGATAGATGAAGCTTTCTTT
TRBJ1-5 | - | - | TRBV7-2 | CASSLLTGNQPQHF | TGTGCCAGCAGCTTACTGACAGGTAATCAGCCCCAGCATTTT
TRBJ2-5 | TRBD2 | - | TRBV29-1 | CSVGLAGVQETQYF | TGCAGCGTTGGCCTAGCGGGGGTTCAAGAGACCCAGTACTTC
TRBJ2-1 | TRBD1 | - | TRBV10-3 | CATTGEGSYNEQFF | TGTGCCACCACAGGGGAAGGCTCCTACAATGAGCAGTTCTTC
TRBJ2-5 | - | - | TRBV18 | CASSRFSEETQYF | TGTGCCAGCTCCCGGTTCAGCGAGGAGACCCAGTACTTC
TRBJ2-5 | TRBD2 | - | TRBV6-4 | CASRLLAGATQETQYF | TGTGCCAGCAGACTACTAGCGGGGGCCACCCAAGAGACCCAGTACTTC
TRBJ1-5 | - | - | TRBV19 | CASSMGLHQPQHF | TGTGCCAGTAGTATGGGACTCCATCAGCCCCAGCATTTT
TRBJ1-2 | TRBD1 | - | TRBV4-3 | CASSQDLEAGTVNYGYTF | TGCGCCAGCAGCCAAGATTTGGAAGCAGGGACAGTCAACTATGGCTACACCTTC
TRBJ1-3 | - | - | TRBV4-1 | CASSHTGMRLASGNTIYF | TGCGCCAGCAGCCATACAGGGATGAGGCTTGCCTCTGGAAACACCATATATTTT
TRBJ2-1 | - | once | TRBV28 | CASSLTAVAYNEQFF | TGTGCCAGCAGTTTAACTGCGGTTGCCTACAATGAGCAGTTCTTC
TRBJ1-2 | - | - | TRBV7-6 | CASSPGWQGSGYTF | TGTGCCAGCAGCCCAGGGTGGCAGGGGAGTGGCTACACCTTC
TRBJ2-1 | TRBD2 | - | TRBV10-3 | CAISERRLAGGRSPNEQFF | TGTGCCATCAGTGAAAGGAGACTAGCGGGGGGCAGGTCCCCAAATGAGCAGTTCTTC
TRBJ1-5 | - | - | TRBV7-9 | CASSRGSSNQPQHF | TGTGCCAGCAGCCGAGGTTCTAGCAATCAGCCCCAGCATTTT
TRBJ1-6 | TRBD1 | - | TRBV7-9 | CASSSGQGETPLHF | TGTGCCAGCAGCTCGGGACAGGGGGAAACCCCCCTCCACTTT
TRBJ1-5 | - | - | TRBV18 | CASSPLWGPGPQHF | TGTGCCAGCTCACCATTGTGGGGGCCGGGTCCCCAGCATTTT
TRBJ1-1 | - | - | TRBV27 | CASSLRRGLMNTEAFF | TGTGCCAGCAGTTTACGCAGGGGATTGATGAACACTGAAGCTTTCTTT
TRBJ1-2 | - | - | TRBV4-3 | CASSQEAKFNYGYTF | TGCGCCAGCAGCCAAGAAGCCAAATTTAACTATGGCTACACCTTC
TRBJ2-7 | - | - | TRBV5-6 | CASSFLYEQYF | TGTGCCAGCAGCTTTCTATACGAGCAGTACTTC
TRBJ1-2 | - | - | TRBV12-3/TRBV12-4 | CASSSQGDDGYTF | TGTGCCAGCAGTTCCCAGGGCGACGATGGCTACACCTTC
TRBJ1-4 | TRBD1 | few | TRBV7-2 | CASSKQGTNEKLFF | TGTGCCAGCAGCAAACAGGGGACTAATGAAAAACTGTTTTTT
TRBJ1-2 | - | once | TRBV12-3/TRBV12-4 | CASRQGVGYGYTF | TGTGCCAGCAGACAGGGAGTGGGCTATGGCTACACCTTC
TRBJ1-3 | TRBD1 | few | TRBV28 | CASSYRGGGNTIYF | TGTGCCAGCAGTTACAGGGGGGGTGGAAACACCATATATTTT
TRBJ2-5 | - | - | TRBV7-8 | CASSLRTDRAETQYF | TGTGCCAGCAGCTTACGGACTGACCGGGCAGAGACCCAGTACTTC
TRBJ2-3 | - | - | TRBV12-2 | CASRLVWDRGQHTQYF | TGTGCAAGTCGCTTAGTTTGGGACAGGGGGCAACATACGCAGTATTTT
TRBJ1-6 | - | - | TRBV7-9 | CASSVGSGAVSPLHF | TGTGCCAGCAGCGTGGGTTCAGGAGCGGTTTCACCCCTCCACTTT
TRBJ2-3 | - | - | TRBV4-1 | CASSRDEGGSAQYF | TGCGCCAGCAGCCGAGATGAAGGAGGGTCAGCGCAGTATTTT
TRBJ1-5 | - | - | TRBV6-5 | CASSYSQDHSNQPQHF | TGTGCCAGCAGTTACTCACAGGACCATAGCAATCAGCCCCAGCATTTT
TRBJ1-1 | - | - | TRBV5-1 | CASSFDGDTEAFF | TGCGCCAGCAGCTTCGACGGGGACACTGAAGCTTTCTTT